The next 18 T cell receptor beta chains were all read from a single sample in a study of Ad26.COV2.S vaccination and SARS-CoV-2 variants (dated by TCRdb to 2020 to 2023). Libraries were prepared through the immunoSEQ multiplex PCR assay. TCRdb limited this immuneACCESS table to in-frame rearrangements with V and J called. A share of clones is missing; checked studies link under half to unresolved V genes, and the rest is unexplained. A total of 300,000 to 350,000 clones appear in this sample, 85% to 90% of them only once. Approximately 5% of the sample is held by the ten biggest clonotypes. Explained via the paper, the treatment or condition label denotes: about 20 received Ad26.COV2.S at low or high dose, single or two shots; roughly five received placebo; per-sample allocation not given. For vaccine and placebo recipients, the sequenced repertoires came from samples collected on day 63 after the first injection.

The material was peripheral blood, obtained in a trial of Ad26.COV2.S vaccine versus placebo. These receptors all stem from a person aged 18-65 years who received the Ad26.COV2.S COVID-19 vaccine or a placebo.

The chain joins TRBV7-8 to TRBJ2-1; D may match TRBD1 or TRBD2 (5 bases each). Between the trimmed V and J ends, which lost 5 bases and 4 bases, there was a span of 12 bases. Germline V gene sequence: CDR1 SGHVS, CDR2 FQNEAQ. The CDR3 spans 14 residues. In DNA, the CDR3 is TGTGCCAGCAGCGTGGGGGTCGATTACAATGAGCAGTTCTTC. This gives the protein CASSVGVDYNEQFF.

This chain connects TRBV2 to TRBJ2-7; the D call may be TRBD1 or TRBD2 (6 bases each). Germline CDR1 SNHLY, CDR2 FYNNEI. Trimming pared 10 bases from V and 0 bases from J, leaving 25 bases between. This CDR3 contains 17 residues. CDR3 in amino acids: CATLQSHGGQSSYEQYF. The CDR3 DNA is TGTGCCACCCTACAAAGTCATGGGGGGCAGAGCTCCTACGAGCAGTACTTC.

This clone has only one observation. The chain carries TRBV7-3 and TRBJ2-1; 9 nucleotides match TRBD1. Per the germline V gene, CDR1 is SGHTA and CDR2 is FQGTGA. This CDR3 is built from 16 residues. With V trimmed by 4 bases and J by 0 bases, 4 bases remained unmatched. CDR3 nucleotides: TGTGCCAGCAGCTCACAGGGGGCTAGCTCCTACAATGAGCAGTTCTTC. Amino acid sequence: CASSSQGASSYNEQFF.

This chain uses TRBV5-4 with TRBJ1-4; 10 bases map to TRBD1. Germline CDR1 SGHNT, CDR2 YYREEE (reference sequence). The V gene end was trimmed by 2 bases and the J gene end by 4 bases; junction bases not matched to a gene: 11. The length of the CDR3 is 18 residues. The CDR3 spells CASSFYPGTGDDNEKLFF. CDR3 nucleotides: TGTGCCAGCAGCTTTTATCCCGGGACAGGGGACGATAATGAAAAACTGTTTTTT.

V gene TRBV5-4 combines with J gene TRBJ2-7; TRBD1 or TRBD2 may be the D gene (6 bases each). The germline V gene encodes CDR1 SGHNT and CDR2 YYREEE (reference sequence). V gave up 3 bases and J gave up 2 bases, with 15 bases separating them. The CDR3 spans 15 residues. CDR3 residues: CASSSGAGYTYEQYF. The CDR3 bases are TGTGCCAGCAGCTCGGGGGCAGGGTACACCTACGAGCAGTACTTC.

Written as DNA, the CDR3 is TGCGCCAGCAGCCAAGATAGGGATCCCCTCAGAGCTTTCTTT. Translating gives CASSQDRDPLRAFF. The chain uses TRBV4-3 and TRBJ1-1, with no clear D. Trimming pared 0 bases from V and 10 bases from J, leaving 15 bases between. The CDR3 sequence is 14 residues long. Germline V gene sequence: CDR1 LGHNA, CDR2 YSLEER.

V is TRBV3-1 (or the pseudogene TRBV3-2) and J is TRBJ2-1; 11 nucleotides line up with TRBD2. The V gene end was trimmed by 2 bases and the J gene end by 6 bases; junction bases not matched to a gene: 6. The CDR3 runs 16 residues. Germline assignment: CDR1 LGHDT and CDR2 YNNKEL (reference sequence). As DNA, the CDR3 is TGTGCCAGCAGCCAAATAGGACTAGCGGGCATCAATGAGCAGTTCTTC. It translates to CASSQIGLAGINEQFF.

This clone was seen more than once but under ten times. The chain couples TRBV14 to TRBJ1-2, with D perhaps TRBD1 (5 bases). With 0 bases removed from V and 8 bases from J, the gap between germline ends came to 13 bases. Germline V gene lookup returns CDR1 SGHDN and CDR2 FVKESK. The CDR3 is 14 amino acids. As DNA, the CDR3 is TGTGCCAGCAGCCAAGAATGGGGCAGGGAAGGCTACACCTTC. Protein: CASSQEWGREGYTF.

The gene calls are TRBV6-5 and TRBJ1-6; 8 nucleotides agree with TRBD1. The CDR3 has 15 amino acids. Germline V gene sequence: CDR1 MNHEY, CDR2 SVGAGI. The V segment lost 6 bases and the J segment 7 bases; nucleotides outside the gene matches: 8. The CDR3 is CASSPPTGANSPLHF. CDR3 coding DNA: TGTGCCAGCAGCCCGCCGACAGGGGCCAATTCACCCCTCCACTTT.

The chain couples TRBV6-4 to TRBJ2-3; 7 bases agree with TRBD1. Trimming removed 7 bases from V and 6 bases from J; junction bases left unmatched: 28. Looked up from germline, CDR1 is MRHNA and CDR2 is SNTAGT. The CDR3 loop spans 20 amino acids. The CDR3 reads CASKGRRSQGVPPQLDTQYF. In nucleotides, the CDR3 is TGTGCCAGCAAAGGTCGGAGGTCTCAGGGGGTACCCCCACAGCTCGATACGCAGTATTTT.

V is TRBV30 and J is TRBJ2-1, with TRBD2 matching 7 bases. Germline CDR1 is GTSNPN and CDR2 is SVGIG (reference sequence). The CDR3 runs 14 residues. V gave up 6 bases and J gave up 2 bases; unmatched junction bases: 7. CDR3 loop: CACTTGGPYNEQFF. The CDR3 nucleotides read TGTGCCTGCACGACGGGAGGCCCCTACAATGAGCAGTTCTTC.

In this sample, this clone turned up once. The chain employs TRBV30 and TRBJ1-6; no reliable D call. V was pared by 3 bases and J by 7 bases, with 10 bases between. Per the germline V gene, CDR1 is GTSNPN and CDR2 is SVGIG (reference sequence). There are 13 residues in the CDR3. DNA of the CDR3: TGTGCCTGGAGCCCCGCCACCAATTCACCCCTCCACTTT. The encoded protein is CAWSPATNSPLHF.

This clone has more than one count but fewer than ten. The V gene is TRBV28, the J gene TRBJ2-7, with D possibly called TRBD1 or TRBD2 (5 bases each). The CDR3 extends over 14 amino acids. Germline values: CDR1 MDHEN, CDR2 SYDVKM. Deletions cut 3 bases from V and 3 bases from J, with 12 bases between. CDR3 amino acids: CASSLRGSIYEQYF. In DNA, the CDR3 is TGTGCCAGCAGTTTGAGGGGTTCGATCTACGAGCAGTACTTC.

The rearrangement joins TRBV19 to TRBJ2-3; perhaps TRBD2 as D (5 bases). V lost 5 bases and J 5 bases, leaving 11 bases between the germline ends. CDR1 and CDR2 from the germline V gene are LNHDA and SQIVND (reference sequence). The CDR3 spans 13 residues. The CDR3 sequence: CASSLAGGDTQYF. CDR3 in DNA: TGTGCCAGTAGTTTGGCAGGAGGAGATACGCAGTATTTT.

This rearrangement joins TRBV6-1 to TRBJ1-3; D is perhaps TRBD1 (6 bases). The V end lost 3 bases, the J end lost 5 bases, and 14 bases lay between the germline ends. Germline lookup yields CDR1 MNHNS and CDR2 SASEGT. CDR3 length: 15 amino acids. The CDR3 bases are TGTGCCAGCAGTGAGACCCCAGGGGAAAGAAACACCATATATTTT. Amino acid sequence: CASSETPGERNTIYF.

V usage is TRBV7-9 and J usage is TRBJ1-4; no firm D call. The CDR3 has 14 amino acids. In germline, CDR1 is SEHNR, CDR2 FQNEAQ (reference sequence). With 4 bases removed from V and 3 bases from J, the gap between germline ends came to 9 bases. The CDR3 protein is CASSSWEANEKLFF. In DNA form, the CDR3 reads TGTGCCAGCAGCTCGTGGGAGGCTAATGAAAAACTGTTTTTT.

The CDR3 protein is CASAGQVGLASPQHF. The CDR3 DNA reads TGCGCCAGCGCAGGACAGGTGGGTTTAGCGTCGCCCCAGCATTTT. The chain couples TRBV4-1 to TRBJ1-5; 7 nucleotides align to TRBD1. Germline-derived CDR1 and CDR2 are MGHRA and YSYEKL. After removal of 8 bases from V and 9 bases from J, the junction contained 16 bases not matched to a gene. The CDR3 covers 15 residues.

The chain links TRBV19 to TRBJ1-2, with D maybe TRBD1 (6 bases). V was cut by 7 bases and J by 3 bases, with 12 bases left in between. The CDR3 is made up of 13 amino acids. CDR1 and CDR2 from the germline V gene are LNHDA and SQIVND (reference sequence). CDR3 loop: CASKNRDDYGYTF. Here the CDR3 DNA reads TGTGCCAGTAAGAACAGGGATGACTATGGCTACACCTTC.